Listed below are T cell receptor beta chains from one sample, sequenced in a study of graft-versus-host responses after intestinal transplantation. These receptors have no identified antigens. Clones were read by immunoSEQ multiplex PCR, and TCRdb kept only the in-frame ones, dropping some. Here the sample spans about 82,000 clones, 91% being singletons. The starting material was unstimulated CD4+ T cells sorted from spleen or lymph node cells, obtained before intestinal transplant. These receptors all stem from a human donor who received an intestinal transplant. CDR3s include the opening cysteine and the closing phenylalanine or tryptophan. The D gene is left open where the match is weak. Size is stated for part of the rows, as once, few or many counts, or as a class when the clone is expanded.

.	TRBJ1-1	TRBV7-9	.	TGTGCCAGCAGCAAGGAGGCGAACACTGAAGCTTTCTTT	CASSKEANTEAFF
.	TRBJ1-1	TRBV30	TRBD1	TGTGCCTGGAAAGACAGGGGGCGGGACACTGAAGCTTTCTTT	CAWKDRGRDTEAFF
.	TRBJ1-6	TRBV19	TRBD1	TGTGCCAGTAGTAAGGCGGGACAGGGGGTTTCACCCCTCCACTTT	CASSKAGQGVSPLHF
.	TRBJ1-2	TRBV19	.	TGTGCCAGTACCCAAGAGGGGGACGCTAACTATGGCTACACCTTC	CASTQEGDANYGYTF
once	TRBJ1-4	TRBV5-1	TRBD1	TGCGCCAGCAGCGGGGGGACAGGGATTAATGAAAAACTGTTTTTT	CASSGGTGINEKLFF
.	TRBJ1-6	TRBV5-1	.	TGCGCCAGCAGGGGGGGGTCCTATAATTCACCCCTCCACTTT	CASRGGSYNSPLHF
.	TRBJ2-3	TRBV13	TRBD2	TGTGCCAGCAGCCCCGACCGCGGACTAGCGGGGCCTAATACGCAGTATTTT	CASSPDRGLAGPNTQYF
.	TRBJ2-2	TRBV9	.	TGTGCCAGCAGCTCGAGTTCGGGCACCGGGGAGCTGTTTTTT	CASSSSSGTGELFF
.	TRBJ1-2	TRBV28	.	TGTGCCAGCAGTTTAAATTCGCGGGGATACACCTTC	CASSLNSRGYTF
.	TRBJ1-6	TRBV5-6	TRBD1	TGTGCCAGCAGCTCCCCGCAGGGGGAGTATAATTCACCCCTCCACTTT	CASSSPQGEYNSPLHF
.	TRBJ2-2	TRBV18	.	TGTGCCAGCTCACCAGGCGGGGCCTACACCGGGGAGCTGTTTTTT	CASSPGGAYTGELFF
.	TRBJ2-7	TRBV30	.	TGTGCCTCCAACGGGGGGCGCGGGTTCGAGCAGTACTTC	CASNGGRGFEQYF
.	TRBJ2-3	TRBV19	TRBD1	TGTGCCAGTAAAGATTGGACAGGGGGGACAGATACGCAGTATTTT	CASKDWTGGTDTQYF
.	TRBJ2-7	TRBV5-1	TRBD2	TGCGCCAGCAGCTTCGCGGGGGACGCCTACGAGCAGTACTTC	CASSFAGDAYEQYF
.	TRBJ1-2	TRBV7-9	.	TGTGCCAGCAGCTTAGCCCAGACAGCTAACTATGGCTACACCTTC	CASSLAQTANYGYTF
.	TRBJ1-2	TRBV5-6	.	TGTGCCAGCGTTCGAGTCAATAGTCGAAAGATCTATGGCTACACCTTC	CASVRVNSRKIYGYTF
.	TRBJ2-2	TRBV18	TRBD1	TGTGCCAGCTCCCCCGGGACAGGGAGAGGCGGGGAGCTGTTTTTT	CASSPGTGRGGELFF
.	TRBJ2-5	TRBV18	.	TGTGCCAGCTCAGAGGGCAGGGGGGTCTACTTC	CASSEGRGVYF
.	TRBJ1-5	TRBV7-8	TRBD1	TGTGCCAGCAGCTCCGGACAGGCCTACAATCAGCCCCAGCATTTT	CASSSGQAYNQPQHF
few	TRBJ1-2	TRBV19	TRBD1	TGTGCCAGTAGTATCCTTTCGGCAGACAGGGCTAGTGGCTACACCTTC	CASSILSADRASGYTF
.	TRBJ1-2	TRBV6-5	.	TGTGCCAGCAGTTCCCTGCTGGGCGGAGGTAACTATGGCTACACCTTC	CASSSLLGGGNYGYTF
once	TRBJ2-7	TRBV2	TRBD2	TGTGCCAGCAGAACGAGAGGACTAGCGGGGGGAACTCAGTACTTC	CASRTRGLAGGTQYF
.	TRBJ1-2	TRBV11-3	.	TGTGCCAGCAGCTTAGAGGCAGGGATGGATGGCTACACCTTC	CASSLEAGMDGYTF
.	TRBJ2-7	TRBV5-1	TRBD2	TGCGCCAGCAGCCGCGGGGGGGCCCACGAGCAGTACTTC	CASSRGGAHEQYF
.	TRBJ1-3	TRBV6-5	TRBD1	TGTGCCAGCAGTTACCAGACAGGGCTCTCTGGAAACACCATATATTTT	CASSYQTGLSGNTIYF
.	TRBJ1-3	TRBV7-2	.	TGTGCCAGCAGCTCTAGCGCTGCAACCTCTGGAAACACCATATATTTT	CASSSSAATSGNTIYF
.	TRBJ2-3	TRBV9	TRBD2	TGTGCCAGCAGCGTGGGCGGGAGGGGCACAGATACGCAGTATTTT	CASSVGGRGTDTQYF
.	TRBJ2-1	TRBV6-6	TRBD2	TGTGCCAGCGGCGGGACTAGCGGGGGGCAGTTCTTC	CASGGTSGGQFF
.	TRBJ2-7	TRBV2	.	TGTGCCAGCAGACCGGAGGGCTTCTCCTACGAGCAGTACTTC	CASRPEGFSYEQYF
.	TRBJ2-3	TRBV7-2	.	TGTGCCAGCAGCCTAGTCGGGGCAGGGGCAGATACGCAGTATTTT	CASSLVGAGADTQYF
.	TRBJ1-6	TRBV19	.	TGTGCCAGTAGTCCACAGGTTACGCCACCCCTCCACTTT	CASSPQVTPPLHF
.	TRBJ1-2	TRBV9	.	TGTGCCAGCAGCGTAGTTGATCAGGCCCTTATTGGAGGCTACACCTTC	CASSVVDQALIGGYTF
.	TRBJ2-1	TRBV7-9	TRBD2	TGTGCCAGCAGCTTACCGGGACTAGCGGAGGGTAATGAGCAGTTCTTC	CASSLPGLAEGNEQFF
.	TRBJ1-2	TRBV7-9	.	TGTGCCAGCAGCCCTCCCCGGGGTATTCACAACTATGGCTACACCTTC	CASSPPRGIHNYGYTF
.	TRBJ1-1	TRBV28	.	TGTGCCAGCAGTTTATTAGCTCGGGGCAGGGGAAACACTGAAGCTTTCTTT	CASSLLARGRGNTEAFF
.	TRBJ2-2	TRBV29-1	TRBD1	TGCAGCGTGGGACAGGGGCCCGGGGAGCTGTTTTTT	CSVGQGPGELFF
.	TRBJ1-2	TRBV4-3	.	TGCGCCAGCAGCCAAGAAAACACCAGGGGCTATGGCTACACCTTC	CASSQENTRGYGYTF
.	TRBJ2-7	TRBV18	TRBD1	TGTGCCAGCTCAAGCCTCTCGGGACAGGTTTTGGGGCAGTACTTC	CASSSLSGQVLGQYF
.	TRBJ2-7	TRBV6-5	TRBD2	TGTGCCAGCAGTCTAGCGGGGGGGAAGCCCTACGAGCAGTACTTC	CASSLAGGKPYEQYF
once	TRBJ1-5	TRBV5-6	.	TGTGCCAGCAGCTTGGCCTCGGTAGGGGGACCGCTCAATCAGCCCCAGCATTTT	CASSLASVGGPLNQPQHF
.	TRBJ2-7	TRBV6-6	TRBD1	TGTGCCAGCACCGACAGGGTCGACGAGCAGTACTTC	CASTDRVDEQYF
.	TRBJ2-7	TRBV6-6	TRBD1	TGTGCCAGCAGTTACCCGGGGACAGGGGGACCTTCCGAGCAGTACTTC	CASSYPGTGGPSEQYF
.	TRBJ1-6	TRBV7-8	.	TGTGCCAGCAGCTCCGGACAGCTCTATAATTCACCCCTCCACTTT	CASSSGQLYNSPLHF
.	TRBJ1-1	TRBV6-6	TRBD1	TGTGCCAGCAGTTTTTTAGGGACAGCGAACACTGAAGCTTTCTTT	CASSFLGTANTEAFF
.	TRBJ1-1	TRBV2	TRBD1	TGTGCCAGCGGAGACAGGGGATGGACTGAAGCTTTCTTT	CASGDRGWTEAFF
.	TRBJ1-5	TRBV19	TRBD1	TGTGCCAGTAGCTTCCGGGACAGGGGGCCCCAGCATTTT	CASSFRDRGPQHF